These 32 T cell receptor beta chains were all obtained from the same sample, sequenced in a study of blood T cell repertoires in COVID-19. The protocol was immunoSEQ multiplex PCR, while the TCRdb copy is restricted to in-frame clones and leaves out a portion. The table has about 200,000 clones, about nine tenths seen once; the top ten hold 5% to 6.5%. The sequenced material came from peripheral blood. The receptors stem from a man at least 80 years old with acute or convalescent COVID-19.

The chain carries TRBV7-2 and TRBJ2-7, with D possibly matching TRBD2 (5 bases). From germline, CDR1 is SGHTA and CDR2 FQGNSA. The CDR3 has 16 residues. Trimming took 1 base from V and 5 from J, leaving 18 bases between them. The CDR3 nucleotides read TGTGCCAGCAGCTTAGTAGGACTGCCAACGGAGGACGAGCAGTACTTC. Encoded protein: CASSLVGLPTEDEQYF.

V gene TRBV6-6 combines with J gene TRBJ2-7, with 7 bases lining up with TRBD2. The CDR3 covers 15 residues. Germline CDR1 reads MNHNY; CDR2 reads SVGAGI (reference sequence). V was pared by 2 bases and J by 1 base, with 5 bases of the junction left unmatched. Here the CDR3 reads CASSYGGGESYEQYV. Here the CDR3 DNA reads TGTGCCAGCAGTTACGGGGGGGGAGAATCCTACGAGCAGTACGTC.

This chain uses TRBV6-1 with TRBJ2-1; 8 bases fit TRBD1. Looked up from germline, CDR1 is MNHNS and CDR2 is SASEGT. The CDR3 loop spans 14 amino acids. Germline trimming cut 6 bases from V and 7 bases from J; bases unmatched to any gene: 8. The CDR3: CASRLGQALNEQFF. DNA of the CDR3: TGTGCCAGCAGACTGGGACAGGCTCTAAATGAGCAGTTCTTC.

This CDR3 is CASRPGQGASYEQYF. The CDR3 DNA follows: TGTGCCAGCAGACCCGGACAGGGGGCCTCCTACGAGCAGTACTTC. The V call is TRBV6-1, the J call TRBJ2-7, with TRBD1 matching 11 bases. J lost 0 bases, V lost 6 bases, and 4 bases had no gene match. The CDR3 has 15 amino acids. Germline CDR1 MNHNS, CDR2 SASEGT.

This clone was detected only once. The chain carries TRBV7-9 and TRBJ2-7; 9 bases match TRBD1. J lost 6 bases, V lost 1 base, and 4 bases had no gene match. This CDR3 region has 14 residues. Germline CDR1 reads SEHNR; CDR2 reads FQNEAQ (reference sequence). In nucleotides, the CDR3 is TGTGCCAGCAGCTTAGATCGGACAGGGGCCGAGCAGTACGTC. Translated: CASSLDRTGAEQYV.

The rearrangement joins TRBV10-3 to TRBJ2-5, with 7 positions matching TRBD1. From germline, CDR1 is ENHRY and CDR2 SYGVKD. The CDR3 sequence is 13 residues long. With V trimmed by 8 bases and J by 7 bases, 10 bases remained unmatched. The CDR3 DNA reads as TGTGCCATCGGGGACAGTACCATTGGGACCCAGTACTTC. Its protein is CAIGDSTIGTQYF.

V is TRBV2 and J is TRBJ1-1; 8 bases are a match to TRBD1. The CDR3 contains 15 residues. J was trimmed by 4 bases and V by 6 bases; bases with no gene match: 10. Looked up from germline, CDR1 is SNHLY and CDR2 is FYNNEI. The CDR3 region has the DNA TGTGCCAGCAGATTCCTGGGACAGGTCGGCACTGAAGCTTTCTTT. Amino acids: CASRFLGQVGTEAFF. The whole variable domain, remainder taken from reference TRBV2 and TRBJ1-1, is EPEVTQTPSHQVTQMGQEVILRCVPISNHLYFYWYRQILGQKVEFLVSFYNNEISEKSEIFDDQFSVERPDGSNFTLKIRSTKLEDSAMYFCASRFLGQVGTEAFFGQGTRLTVV.

CDR3 protein: CASSDPEAGAIRTDTQYF. The CDR3 DNA sequence: TGTGCCAGCAGTGACCCAGAGGCGGGAGCCATTCGCACAGATACGCAGTATTTT. This chain links TRBV6-1 with TRBJ2-3, with 7 bases matching TRBD2. Unmatched junction bases numbered 13, after V lost 3 bases and J lost 1 base. The CDR3 consists of 18 residues. The germline gives CDR1 MNHNS, CDR2 SASEGT.

CDR3 sequence reads: CASSQDLADLRNQPQHF. CDR3 in DNA: TGTGCCAGCAGCCAAGATCTTGCGGATTTGCGCAATCAGCCCCAGCATTTT. The chain links TRBV4-2 to TRBJ1-5; D unresolved. CDR1 and CDR2 from the germline V gene are LGHNA and YNFKEQ. Deletions cut 0 bases from V and 2 bases from J, with 14 bases between. The CDR3 has 17 residues.

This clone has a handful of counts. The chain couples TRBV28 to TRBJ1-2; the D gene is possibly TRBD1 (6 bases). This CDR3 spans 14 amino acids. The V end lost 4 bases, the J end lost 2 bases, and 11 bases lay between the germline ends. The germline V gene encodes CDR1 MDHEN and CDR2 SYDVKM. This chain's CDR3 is CASSSADRNYGYTF. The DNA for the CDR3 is TGTGCCAGCAGTTCGGCGGACAGAAACTATGGCTACACCTTC.

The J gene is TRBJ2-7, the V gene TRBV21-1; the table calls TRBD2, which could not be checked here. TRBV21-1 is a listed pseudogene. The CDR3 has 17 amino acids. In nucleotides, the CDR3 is TGTGCCAGCAGCAAAGGGCCCCTGAGCGGGGGTCTCCACGAGCAGTACTTC. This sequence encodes CASSKGPLSGGLHEQYF.

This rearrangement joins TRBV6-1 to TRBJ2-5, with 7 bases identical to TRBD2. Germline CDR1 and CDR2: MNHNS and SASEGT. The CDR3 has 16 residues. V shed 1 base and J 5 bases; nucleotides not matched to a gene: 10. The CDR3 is CASSEVWGRASETQYF. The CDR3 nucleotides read TGTGCCAGCAGTGAAGTGTGGGGGAGGGCTTCTGAGACCCAGTACTTC.

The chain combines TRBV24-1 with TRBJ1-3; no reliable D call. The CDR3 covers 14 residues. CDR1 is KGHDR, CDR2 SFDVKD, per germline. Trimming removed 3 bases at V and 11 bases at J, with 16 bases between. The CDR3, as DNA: TGTGCCACCAGTGATGCTACAGAGCTTAAGGCCATATATTTT. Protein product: CATSDATELKAIYF.

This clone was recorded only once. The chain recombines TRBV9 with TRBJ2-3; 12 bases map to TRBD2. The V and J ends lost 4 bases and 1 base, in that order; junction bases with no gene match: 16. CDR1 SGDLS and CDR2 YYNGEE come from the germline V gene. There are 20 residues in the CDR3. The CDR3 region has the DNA TGTGCCAGCAGCCCTCGGGGACTAGCGGGTTTCCTACGGGGCACAGATACGCAGTATTTT. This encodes CASSPRGLAGFLRGTDTQYF.

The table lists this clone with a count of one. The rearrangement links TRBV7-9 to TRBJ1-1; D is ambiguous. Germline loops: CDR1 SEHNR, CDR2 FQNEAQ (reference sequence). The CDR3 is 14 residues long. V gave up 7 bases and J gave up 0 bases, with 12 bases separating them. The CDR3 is CASMRVAMNTEAFF. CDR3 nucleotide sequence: TGTGCCAGCATGCGGGTTGCAATGAACACTGAAGCTTTCTTT.

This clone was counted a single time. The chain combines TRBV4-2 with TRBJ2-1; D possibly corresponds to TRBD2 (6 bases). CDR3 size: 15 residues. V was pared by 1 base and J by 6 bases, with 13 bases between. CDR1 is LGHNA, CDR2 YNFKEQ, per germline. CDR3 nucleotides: TGTGCCAGCAGCCAAGGAGGTCCGGGAGCCAATGAGCAGTTCTTC. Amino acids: CASSQGGPGANEQFF.

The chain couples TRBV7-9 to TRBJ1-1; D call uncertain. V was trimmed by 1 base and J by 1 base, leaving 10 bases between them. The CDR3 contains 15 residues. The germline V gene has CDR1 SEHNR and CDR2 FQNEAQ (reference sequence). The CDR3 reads CASSLGAGANTEAFF. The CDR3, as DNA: TGTGCCAGCAGCTTAGGTGCGGGCGCGAACACTGAAGCTTTCTTT.

DNA for the CDR3: TGTGCCAGCCGGAAACGGGACAGGGTTAACTATGGCTACACCTTC. Translated, it gives CASRKRDRVNYGYTF. The chain carries TRBV28 and TRBJ1-2; 9 positions match TRBD1. The CDR3 is 15 amino acids. J was trimmed by 1 base and V by 8 bases; bases with no gene match: 8. Per germline, CDR1 MDHEN and CDR2 SYDVKM.

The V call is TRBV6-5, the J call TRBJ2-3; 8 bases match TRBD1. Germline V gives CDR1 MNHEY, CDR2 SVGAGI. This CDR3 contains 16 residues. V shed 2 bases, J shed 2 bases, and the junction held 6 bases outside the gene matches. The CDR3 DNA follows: TGTGCCAGCAGTTACGGAGGGACAGGCTACACAGATACGCAGTATTTT. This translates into CASSYGGTGYTDTQYF.

For the CDR3, the DNA is TGTGCCAGCAGTGACGGACTAGCGGTGAGCTCCTACAATGAGCAGTTCTTC. Amino acids: CASSDGLAVSSYNEQFF. This sequence joins TRBV9 and TRBJ2-1, with 10 nucleotides matching TRBD2. The CDR3 spans 17 residues. V shed 5 bases and J 0 bases; nucleotides not matched to a gene: 8. Germline V gene lookup returns CDR1 SGDLS and CDR2 YYNGEE.

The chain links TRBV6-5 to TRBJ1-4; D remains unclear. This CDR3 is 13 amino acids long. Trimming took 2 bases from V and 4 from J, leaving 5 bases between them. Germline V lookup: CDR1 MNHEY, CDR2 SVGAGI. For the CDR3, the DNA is TGTGCCAGCAGTTACCAGGTTAATGAAAAACTGTTTTTT. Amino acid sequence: CASSYQVNEKLFF.

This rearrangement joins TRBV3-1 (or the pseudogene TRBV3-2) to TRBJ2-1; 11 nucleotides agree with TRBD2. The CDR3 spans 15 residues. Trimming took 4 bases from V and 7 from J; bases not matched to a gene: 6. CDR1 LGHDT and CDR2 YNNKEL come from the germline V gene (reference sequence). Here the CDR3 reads CASSRRLAGRNEQFF. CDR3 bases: TGTGCCAGCAGCCGTAGACTAGCGGGAAGGAATGAGCAGTTCTTC.

DNA for the CDR3: TGTGCCTGGAGACTAGCGGGAGGTGAAGAGACCCAGTACTTC. As protein: CAWRLAGGEETQYF. The chain couples TRBV30 to TRBJ2-5, with TRBD2 identical over 12 bases. This CDR3 is 14 amino acids long. The germline V gene has CDR1 GTSNPN and CDR2 SVGIG (reference sequence). V was pared by 3 bases and J by 3 bases, with 2 bases of the junction left unmatched.

CDR3 sequence: CASSLQEVGFGNEQFF. Written as DNA, the CDR3 is TGTGCCAGCAGCTTACAAGAGGTCGGGTTTGGGAATGAGCAGTTCTTC. This chain connects TRBV7-2 to TRBJ2-1; D is undetermined. The CDR3 is 16 residues long. Germline assignment: CDR1 SGHTA and CDR2 FQGNSA. V shed 2 bases and J shed 7 bases, with 18 bases lying between them.

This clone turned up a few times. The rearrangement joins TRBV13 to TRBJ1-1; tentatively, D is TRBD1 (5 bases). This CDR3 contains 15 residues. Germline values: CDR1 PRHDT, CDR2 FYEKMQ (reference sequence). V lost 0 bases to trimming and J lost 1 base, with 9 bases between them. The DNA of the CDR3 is TGTGCCAGCAGCTTAGGCAGGGTGGGGAACACTGAAGCTTTCTTT. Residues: CASSLGRVGNTEAFF.

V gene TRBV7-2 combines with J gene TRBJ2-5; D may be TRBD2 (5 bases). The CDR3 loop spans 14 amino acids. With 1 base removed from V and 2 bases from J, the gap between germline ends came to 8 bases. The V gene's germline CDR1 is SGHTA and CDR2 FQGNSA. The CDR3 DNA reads TGTGCCAGCAGCTTAGTCGGACTTCAAGAGACCCAGTACTTC. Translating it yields CASSLVGLQETQYF.

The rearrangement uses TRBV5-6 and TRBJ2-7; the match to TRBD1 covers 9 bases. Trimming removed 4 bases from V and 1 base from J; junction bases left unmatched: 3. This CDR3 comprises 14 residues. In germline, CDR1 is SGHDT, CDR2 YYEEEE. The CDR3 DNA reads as TGTGCCAGCAGCCTGGGACAGGGTTCCTACGAGCAGTACTTC. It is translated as CASSLGQGSYEQYF.

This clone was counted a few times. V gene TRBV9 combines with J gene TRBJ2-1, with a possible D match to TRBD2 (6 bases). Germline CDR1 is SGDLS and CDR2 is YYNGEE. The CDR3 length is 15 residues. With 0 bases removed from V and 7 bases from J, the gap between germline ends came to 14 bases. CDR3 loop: CASSVEARGWNEQFF. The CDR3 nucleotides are TGTGCCAGCAGCGTAGAGGCCCGGGGGTGGAATGAGCAGTTCTTC.

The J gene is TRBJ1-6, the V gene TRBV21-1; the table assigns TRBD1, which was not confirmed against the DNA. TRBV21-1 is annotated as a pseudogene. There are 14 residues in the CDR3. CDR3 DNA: TGTGCCAGCAGCACCGGACAGAAGAGGCCACCCCTCCACTTT. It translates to CASSTGQKRPPLHF.

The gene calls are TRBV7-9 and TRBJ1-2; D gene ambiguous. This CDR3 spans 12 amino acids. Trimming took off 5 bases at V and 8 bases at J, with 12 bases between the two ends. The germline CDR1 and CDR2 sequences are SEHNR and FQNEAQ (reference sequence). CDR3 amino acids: CASSPGGVGYTF. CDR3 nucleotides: TGTGCCAGCAGCCCAGGAGGTGTGGGCTACACCTTC.

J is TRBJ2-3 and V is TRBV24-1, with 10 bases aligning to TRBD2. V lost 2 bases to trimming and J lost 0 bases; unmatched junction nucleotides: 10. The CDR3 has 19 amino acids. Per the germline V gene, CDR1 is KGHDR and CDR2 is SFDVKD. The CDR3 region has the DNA TGTGCCACCAGTGATTCTGGGAGGCTAGCGGGAGTGAGCACAGATACGCAGTATTTT. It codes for CATSDSGRLAGVSTDTQYF.

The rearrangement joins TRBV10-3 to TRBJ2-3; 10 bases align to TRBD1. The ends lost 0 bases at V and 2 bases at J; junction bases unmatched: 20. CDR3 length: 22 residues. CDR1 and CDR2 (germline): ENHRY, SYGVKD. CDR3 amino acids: CAISESLPGTGVQADPTDTQYF. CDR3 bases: TGTGCCATCAGTGAGTCGCTTCCCGGGACAGGGGTTCAGGCCGATCCCACAGATACGCAGTATTTT.